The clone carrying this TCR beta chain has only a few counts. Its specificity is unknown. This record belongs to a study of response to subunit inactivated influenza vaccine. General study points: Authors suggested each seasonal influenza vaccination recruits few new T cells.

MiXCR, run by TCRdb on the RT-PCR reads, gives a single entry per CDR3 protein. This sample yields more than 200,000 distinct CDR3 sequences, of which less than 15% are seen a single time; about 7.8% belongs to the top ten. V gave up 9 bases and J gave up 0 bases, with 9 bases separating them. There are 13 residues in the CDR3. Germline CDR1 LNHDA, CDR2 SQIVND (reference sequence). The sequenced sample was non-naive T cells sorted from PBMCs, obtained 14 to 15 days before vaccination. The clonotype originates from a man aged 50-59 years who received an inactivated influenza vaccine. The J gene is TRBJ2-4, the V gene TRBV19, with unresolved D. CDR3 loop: CASSTRAKNIQYF. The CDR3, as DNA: TGTGCCAGCTCCACGCGAGCCAAAAACATTCAGTACTTC. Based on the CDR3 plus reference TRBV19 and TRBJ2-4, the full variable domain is DGGITQSPKYLFRKEGQNVTLSCEQNLNHDAMYWYRQDPGQGLRLIYYSQIVNDFQKGDIAEGYSVSREKKESFPLTVTSAQKNPTAFYLCASSTRAKNIQYFGAGTRLSVL.